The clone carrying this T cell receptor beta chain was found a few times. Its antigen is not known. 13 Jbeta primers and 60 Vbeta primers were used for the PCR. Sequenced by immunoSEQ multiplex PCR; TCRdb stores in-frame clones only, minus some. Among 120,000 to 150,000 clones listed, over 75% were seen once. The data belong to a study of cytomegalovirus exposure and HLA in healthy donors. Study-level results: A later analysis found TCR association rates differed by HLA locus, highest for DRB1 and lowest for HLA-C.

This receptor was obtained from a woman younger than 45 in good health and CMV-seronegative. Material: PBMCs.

CDR3 sequence reads: CASSRTISYNSPLHF. The CDR3 DNA follows: TGCGCCAGCAGCCGTACAATCTCCTATAATTCACCCCTCCACTTT. This chain uses TRBV4-1 with TRBJ1-6, with D hard to call. The V end lost 4 bases, the J end lost 0 bases, and 7 bases lay between the germline ends. Germline V gene lookup returns CDR1 MGHRA and CDR2 YSYEKL. CDR3 length equals 15 residues.